This record concerns one T cell receptor beta chain sequence. In the authors' methods: Counts of nucleated cells, estimated from reference gene primer amplification, were obtained. Sequencing used immunoSEQ multiplex PCR; TCRdb keeps in-frame clones, though not all of them. The D gene and trimming were derived from the DNA, and the V and J assignments and clone size from that table. The data show 200,000 to 300,000 clones, approximately 87% seen once. This entry is derived from a study of blood T cell repertoires in COVID-19. Study-level background: PBMCs, B-cell-depleted T cells, or T cells provided the cDNA or gDNA that made up the material.

The germline V gene has CDR1 MGHRA and CDR2 YSYEKL. V was shortened by 3 bases and J by 0 bases, with 6 bases between the two germline ends. There are 14 residues in the CDR3. The rearrangement uses TRBV4-1 and TRBJ1-3; D remains ambiguous. The TCR sequence derives from a woman aged 35 to 49 who had recovered from COVID-19. The sample consisted of peripheral blood. For the CDR3, the DNA is TGCGCCAGCAGCCAGCGGCCCTCTGGAAACACCATATATTTT. It encodes CASSQRPSGNTIYF.